This T cell receptor beta chain was identified during a study of response to subunit inactivated influenza vaccine. TCRdb reprocessed the RT-PCR reads via MiXCR and lists one record per CDR3 protein. The sample records about 520,000 distinct CDR3 sequences, 6.5% to 8% being singletons. With respect to this clonotype: Its antigen is not identified.

Broader study findings: Few new T cells, the authors suggested, are recruited by each seasonal influenza vaccination.

V trimming: 5 bases; J trimming: 0 bases; junction bases outside the gene matches: 9. CDR1 and CDR2 from the germline V gene are SGHTA and FQGNSA. The CDR3 spans 16 residues. Here the sequenced sample was PBMCs from blood, taken roughly 24 months after vaccination. The V gene is TRBV7-2, the J gene TRBJ2-7; 8 nucleotides agree with TRBD1. This receptor was taken from a man between 45 and 75 years old who received an inactivated influenza vaccine. The DNA for the CDR3 is TGTGCCAGCAGCCGAAGGACAGGGATAGGCTCCTACGAGCAGTACTTC. Protein: CASSRRTGIGSYEQYF. Full variable domain (rest looked up from reference TRBV7-2 and TRBJ2-7): GAGVSQSPSNKVTEKGKDVELRCDPISGHTALYWYRQSLGQGLEFLIYFQGNSAPDKSGLPSDRFSAERTGGSVSTLTIQRTQQEDSAVYLCASSRRTGIGSYEQYFGPGTRLTVT.